Described below is a single TCR beta chain sequence and its context. Its antigen is unidentified. This sample is drawn from a study of siplizumab effects on memory and regulatory T cells. General study findings and limits: Confirmation that proliferating Tregs from siplizumab cultures had suppressive function was not obtained.

This CDR3 comprises 12 residues. Germline CDR1 reads SQVTM; CDR2 reads ANQGSEA. The V end lost 6 bases, the J end lost 5 bases, and 13 bases lay between the germline ends. Naive, memory, effector memory and TEMRA subsets, all unstimulated, were sequenced in three donor pairs. Libraries were prepared by immunoSEQ multiplex PCR; TCRdb keeps only in-frame clonotypes and omits some of them. This table has roughly 26,000 clones, roughly 84% appearing once. The V and J genes are TRBV29-1 and TRBJ1-1, with D unclear. This TCR was recovered from a human donor in good health. Material for sequencing was memory CD4+ T cells sorted from blood. CDR3 DNA sequence: TGCAGCGTATGGGGTGGTGGGACTGAAGCTTTCTTT. The encoded protein is CSVWGGGTEAFF.